This TCR gamma chain was captured by sequencing in a study of γδ T cells in repeated Plasmodium falciparum infection. TCRdb re-called clones from the multiplex PCR reads using CATT. The data contain some 13,000 gamma-chain clones, around 1.6% of them seen just once; the ten biggest clones take up approximately 30%. General study results and limits: Vgamma9/Vdelta2+ repertoires stayed stably polyclonal over time and infection.

Vgamma9/Vdelta2+ and Vdelta2-negative gammadelta T cells were flow-sorted from PBMC for bulk sequencing. Looked up from germline, CDR1 is GITISATS and CDR2 is ISYDGTV (reference sequence). Including both end residues, the CDR3 is 29 amino acids long. A few counts support this clone. No antigen is known for it. The DNA is omitted, as the CDR3 cannot be located on it reliably, and the CDR3 follows TCRdb's listing. This TCR was recovered from a pool of human donors (malaria-infected and uninfected, not separated). The V gene was identified as TRGV9, while no J gene was called. Sequencing input: gamma-delta T cells from blood. CDR3 loop: CALWEVRSNSLAVEQHWVSQVSIGRIQHF.